The 27 T cell receptor beta chains below all came from one sample that was sequenced in a study of T cell responses to AZD1222 COVID-19 vaccine. Profiled with immunoSEQ multiplex PCR; TCRdb holds only in-frame clones, not every one. The table shows more than 100,000 clones, with 85% to 90% occurring only once. The material sequenced was peripheral blood, taken on day 0 of AZD1222 vaccination. Receptors originate from an adult in good health.

The chain joins TRBV27 to TRBJ1-1; 8 nucleotides align to TRBD1. This CDR3 is built from 15 residues. In germline, CDR1 is MNHEY, CDR2 SMNVEV (reference sequence). V trimming: 5 bases; J trimming: 0 bases; junction bases outside the gene matches: 5. The CDR3 nucleotides read TGTGCCAGCAGTCCCGGGACAGGCTTGAACACTGAAGCTTTCTTT. Its protein product is CASSPGTGLNTEAFF.

The rearrangement links TRBV9 to TRBJ2-1, with D perhaps TRBD1 (6 bases). Germline CDR1 is SGDLS and CDR2 is YYNGEE. The CDR3 sequence is 14 residues long. V lost 5 bases to trimming and J lost 6 bases, with 15 bases between them. CDR3 residues: CASRDSKTSNEQFF. DNA for the CDR3: TGTGCCAGCAGGGACAGCAAGACTTCCAATGAGCAGTTCTTC.

The chain uses TRBV19 and TRBJ2-7, with TRBD1 identical over 8 bases. The CDR3 contains 14 residues. Germline V lookup: CDR1 LNHDA, CDR2 SQIVND (reference sequence). J gave up 2 bases and V 5 bases, and 5 bases lay outside the gene matches. The CDR3 here is CASSRGQAPYEQYF. For the CDR3, the DNA is TGTGCCAGTAGTCGGGGACAGGCCCCCTACGAGCAGTACTTC. Combining the CDR3 with reference TRBV19 and TRBJ2-7 gives the whole variable domain DGGITQSPKYLFRKEGQNVTLSCEQNLNHDAMYWYRQDPGQGLRLIYYSQIVNDFQKGDIAEGYSVSREKKESFPLTVTSAQKNPTAFYLCASSRGQAPYEQYFGPGTRLTVT.

V usage is TRBV5-8 and J usage is TRBJ2-7, with 9 positions matching TRBD1. CDR1 and CDR2 from the germline V gene are SGHTS and YDEGEE. J lost 4 bases, V lost 4 bases, and 6 bases had no gene match. There are 14 residues in the CDR3. CDR3 nucleotide sequence: TGTGCCAGCAGCCCGGGACAGGGAGGGTACGAGCAGTACTTC. Translated: CASSPGQGGYEQYF. The full variable domain, its missing parts supplied by reference TRBV5-8 and TRBJ2-7, is EAGVTQSPTHLIKTRGQQATLRCSPISGHTSVYWYQQALGLGLQFLLWYDEGEERNRGNFPPRFSGRQFPNYSSELNVNALELEDSALYLCASSPGQGGYEQYFGPGTRLTVT.

V gene TRBV6-6 combines with J gene TRBJ1-6; TRBD1 aligns across 7 bases. Germline V gene lookup returns CDR1 MNHNY and CDR2 SVGAGI (reference sequence). Trimming cost V 5 bases and J 5 bases; bases outside gene matches: 9. This CDR3 spans 16 amino acids. CDR3 nucleotides: TGTGCCAGCAGTCCGACAGGGACGGTAAATAATTCACCCCTCCACTTT. Its translation is CASSPTGTVNNSPLHF.

This clone was detected once. This chain's CDR3 is CASSQDEIQPQHF. CDR3 DNA: TGTGCCAGCAGCCAAGATGAGATTCAGCCCCAGCATTTT. The V call is TRBV3-1 (or the pseudogene TRBV3-2), the J call TRBJ1-5; D gene uncertain. In germline, CDR1 is LGHDT, CDR2 YNNKEL (reference sequence). Trimming took 0 bases from V and 6 from J, leaving 6 bases between them. The CDR3 runs to 13 residues.

The chain combines TRBV19 with TRBJ1-4, with 12 bases identical to TRBD1. The trim removed 4 bases at V and 8 bases at J, leaving 5 bases unmatched. Germline CDR1 reads LNHDA; CDR2 reads SQIVND (reference sequence). The CDR3 has 15 residues. Here the CDR3 reads CASSTTGTGGEKLFF. For the CDR3, the DNA is TGTGCCAGTAGTACGACCGGGACAGGGGGCGAAAAACTGTTTTTT.

In its sample, this clone was seen once. The chain joins TRBV16 to TRBJ1-5; no firm D call. V dropped 0 bases and J dropped 1 base, with 7 bases sitting between them. The CDR3 totals 15 residues. CDR1 is KGHSY and CDR2 is FQNENV in the germline V gene. CDR3 coding DNA: TGTGCCAGCAGCCAATCGGGGAGGAGCAATCAGCCCCAGCATTTT. This gives the protein CASSQSGRSNQPQHF.

This clone was detected a few times. Here the CDR3 reads CASSYSGADGGYTF. The CDR3 DNA reads TGTGCCAGCAGTTACTCGGGTGCCGACGGGGGCTACACCTTC. The V gene is TRBV6-6, the J gene TRBJ1-2; D gene unclear. V was shortened by 0 bases and J by 8 bases, with 13 bases between the two germline ends. Germline CDR1 is MNHNY and CDR2 is SVGAGI (reference sequence). The CDR3 loop spans 14 amino acids.

The chain combines TRBV5-6 with TRBJ1-6, with D tentatively TRBD1 (5 bases). Germline V gene data show CDR1 as SGHDT and CDR2 as YYEEEE. Trimming took off 3 bases at V and 8 bases at J, with 9 bases between the two ends. The CDR3 length is 13 residues. CDR3 sequence reads: CASSYRGHSPLHF. CDR3 DNA: TGTGCCAGCAGCTACCGGGGCCATTCACCCCTCCACTTT.

The rearrangement uses TRBV5-6 and TRBJ1-1, with D perhaps TRBD1 (5 bases). The length of the CDR3 is 15 residues. Germline V lookup: CDR1 SGHDT, CDR2 YYEEEE. The ends were cut back, 2 bases at V and 3 bases at J, with 14 bases in the middle. The CDR3 DNA reads as TGTGCCAGCAGCTTCTCCTCTGGGGGGTACACTGAAGCTTTCTTT. It is translated as CASSFSSGGYTEAFF. Full variable domain (rest looked up from reference TRBV5-6 and TRBJ1-1): DAGVTQSPTHLIKTRGQQVTLRCSPKSGHDTVSWYQQALGQGPQFIFQYYEEEERQRGNFPDRFSGHQFPNYSSELNVNALLLGDSALYLCASSFSSGGYTEAFFGQGTRLTVV.

The chain has TRBV3-1 (or the pseudogene TRBV3-2) and TRBJ1-2; D gene unclear. V was shortened by 0 bases and J by 4 bases, with 0 bases between the two germline ends. The CDR3 runs 11 residues. Germline CDR1 LGHDT, CDR2 YNNKEL (reference sequence). The CDR3 bases are TGTGCCAGCAGCCAAGACTATGGCTACACCTTC. It encodes CASSQDYGYTF.

The chain employs TRBV10-1 and TRBJ2-7, with 13 bases fitting TRBD2. The V gene's germline CDR1 is WNHNN and CDR2 SYGVQD (reference sequence). V was clipped by 8 bases and J by 7 bases; unmatched bases: 8. The CDR3 sequence is 14 residues long. The CDR3 loop reads CASSRTSGSLEQYF. CDR3 DNA: TGCGCCAGCTCTCGGACTAGCGGGAGTCTGGAGCAGTACTTC.

The chain couples TRBV20-1 to TRBJ1-1; D is uncertain. Looked up from germline, CDR1 is DFQATT and CDR2 is SNEGSKA (reference sequence). V gave up 3 bases and J gave up 0 bases, with 8 bases separating them. The CDR3 has 13 residues. The CDR3 is CSASGHMNTEAFF. The CDR3 region has the DNA TGCAGTGCTAGTGGTCACATGAACACTGAAGCTTTCTTT.

This sequence joins TRBV19 and TRBJ2-7, with TRBD2 matching over 9 bases. V was pared by 5 bases and J by 1 base, with 18 bases of the junction left unmatched. CDR1 LNHDA and CDR2 SQIVND come from the germline V gene (reference sequence). The CDR3 is 19 residues long. The CDR3 sequence is CASSGGRRVGSGRSYEQYF. In DNA form, the CDR3 reads TGTGCCAGTAGTGGAGGTAGGAGGGTGGGCAGCGGGAGGTCCTACGAGCAGTACTTC.

This clone turned up a few times. The J gene is TRBJ1-3, the V gene TRBV3-1 (or the pseudogene TRBV3-2), with D perhaps TRBD1 (6 bases). Per germline, CDR1 LGHDT and CDR2 YNNKEL (reference sequence). The V end was cut by 4 bases, the J end by 5 bases, with 15 bases between. The CDR3 spans 15 residues. The CDR3 loop reads CASSPGQRSRNTIYF. CDR3 DNA sequence: TGTGCCAGCAGCCCGGGACAACGGTCGCGAAACACCATATATTTT.

This clone was seen more than once but under ten times. This chain uses TRBV6-5 with TRBJ1-5; D is unclear. Germline CDR1 and CDR2: MNHEY and SVGAGI. The CDR3 contains 15 residues. Trimming left V 0 bases short and J 4 bases short, with 10 bases between. The CDR3 sequence: CASSYSRGENQPQHF. DNA for the CDR3: TGTGCCAGCAGTTACTCACGCGGAGAAAATCAGCCCCAGCATTTT.

This chain connects TRBV4-1 to TRBJ1-2; D perhaps matches TRBD1 (5 bases). CDR1 and CDR2 (germline): MGHRA, YSYEKL. This CDR3 contains 15 residues. Trimming left V 4 bases short and J 8 bases short, with 20 bases between. CDR3 in amino acids: CASSPGSLFPAGYTF. The CDR3 DNA is TGCGCCAGCAGCCCAGGGTCGTTGTTTCCGGCGGGCTACACCTTC.

The chain joins TRBV5-1 to TRBJ2-1, with 7 bases lining up with TRBD2. V gave up 4 bases and J gave up 5 bases; unmatched junction bases: 3. Germline V gene sequence: CDR1 SGHRS, CDR2 YFSETQ. The CDR3 has 13 residues. The CDR3 is CASSQTSNNEQFF. CDR3 nucleotides: TGCGCCAGCAGCCAGACTAGCAACAATGAGCAGTTCTTC.

The chain uses TRBV7-2 and TRBJ1-2; D gene uncertain. Germline CDR1 reads SGHTA; CDR2 reads FQGNSA. The CDR3 consists of 15 residues. Trimming took 6 bases from V and 2 from J, leaving 16 bases between them. In nucleotides, the CDR3 is TGTGCCAGCAGTTCCTGGGAAGGATTAAACTATGGCTACACCTTC. The encoded protein is CASSSWEGLNYGYTF.

This clone was recorded once. The chain employs TRBV4-1 and TRBJ2-2, with 8 bases that match TRBD2. Germline CDR1 MGHRA, CDR2 YSYEKL. J lost 6 bases, V lost 1 base, and 13 bases had no gene match. The CDR3 contains 18 residues. The CDR3 loop reads CASSQGGSSGALAGELFF. For the CDR3, the DNA is TGCGCCAGCAGCCAAGGGGGGAGTAGCGGGGCTCTGGCCGGGGAGCTGTTTTTT.

The CDR3 spells CASSLAGISDTQYF. The CDR3 DNA reads TGTGCCAGCAGCTTAGCGGGAATTTCAGATACGCAGTATTTT. The genes are TRBV7-2 and TRBJ2-3; D gene uncertain. This CDR3 contains 14 residues. V was shortened by 0 bases and J by 4 bases, with 8 bases between the two germline ends. Germline CDR1 and CDR2: SGHTA and FQGNSA.

The rearrangement links TRBV5-8 to TRBJ1-5, with D possibly being TRBD1 (5 bases). V gave up 5 bases and J gave up 0 bases, with 15 bases separating them. From germline, CDR1 is SGHTS and CDR2 YDEGEE. This CDR3 spans 16 amino acids. CDR3 sequence reads: CASRLEGSNSNQPQHF. The CDR3 DNA reads TGTGCCAGCAGGCTGGAGGGGAGCAATAGCAATCAGCCCCAGCATTTT.

This rearrangement joins TRBV19 to TRBJ2-7, with D possibly matching TRBD2 (7 bases). The germline gives CDR1 LNHDA, CDR2 SQIVND (reference sequence). Between the trimmed V and J ends, which lost 3 bases and 5 bases, there was a span of 14 bases. This CDR3 comprises 14 residues. For the CDR3, the DNA is TGTGCCAGTAGTATGAGGCAGGGGAGGGACGAGCAGTACTTC. Translated: CASSMRQGRDEQYF.

The J gene is TRBJ2-7, the V gene TRBV6-2 or TRBV6-3; 7 nucleotides align to TRBD1. CDR1 and CDR2 (germline): MNHEY, SVGEGT. J lost 7 bases, V lost 5 bases, and 11 bases had no gene match. The CDR3 extends over 14 amino acids. The CDR3 coding sequence is TGTGCCAGCAGTGATAGGGGGACAGCCGGGGAGCAGTACTTC. Amino acid sequence: CASSDRGTAGEQYF.

This rearrangement joins TRBV6-2 or TRBV6-3 to TRBJ1-5; D is ambiguous. The V end was cut by 4 bases, the J end by 0 bases, with 10 bases between. The germline CDR1 and CDR2 sequences are MNHEY and SVGEGT. This CDR3 has 15 amino acids. The CDR3 coding sequence is TGTGCCAGCAGTTCCCCGGCTTATAGCAATCAGCCCCAGCATTTT. This encodes CASSSPAYSNQPQHF.

This clone showed up just once. CDR3 coding DNA: TGCGCCAGCAGCTTGACCACAGGGGGTAATCAGCCCCAGCATTTT. Protein sequence: CASSLTTGGNQPQHF. The chain is built from TRBV5-1 and TRBJ1-5; TRBD1 agrees at 8 bases. After removal of 1 base from V and 4 bases from J, the junction contained 4 bases not matched to a gene. This CDR3 contains 15 residues. The germline V gene has CDR1 SGHRS and CDR2 YFSETQ.